This section outlines one TCR beta chain sequence together with its context. What it binds is not known. The data are from a study of CD8 T cells in ankylosing spondylitis. Study conclusions and caveats: A CD8+ phenotype characterized the disease-linked clones, which were relatively rare in peripheral blood. Characteristic, it appeared, of ankylosing spondylitis blood was a TCR beta motif of several highly homologous variants.

The ends were cut back, 3 bases at V and 5 bases at J, with 16 bases in the middle. The V gene's germline CDR1 is LGHDT and CDR2 YNNKEL (reference sequence). The CDR3 extends over 15 amino acids. Using quantitative 5'-RACE with molecular barcodes, the authors made TCR beta libraries. MiXCR, applied by TCRdb to the 5' RACE reads, yields one record per CDR3 protein. The sample includes around 430,000 distinct CDR3 sequences, about 15% of them seen just once. V gene TRBV3-1 combines with J gene TRBJ1-2; no reliable D call. Sequencing input: blood, either unsorted or a sorted T cell fraction (not recorded which). The clonotype comes from a male donor with ankylosing spondylitis. Here the CDR3 DNA reads TGTGCCAGCAGCCAGGTTGTGGGAGGGTCTTATGGCTACACCTTC. Its translation is CASSQVVGGSYGYTF.